Listed below are T cell receptor beta chains from one sample, sequenced in a study of T-cell reconstitution after alpha-beta-depleted transplantation in children. TCRdb ran MiXCR on the PCR reads and lists one entry per CDR3 protein. The sample records roughly 300,000 distinct CDR3 sequences, roughly 9.5% being singletons. The source was PBMCs from the stem cell graft donor, collected from the stem cell graft. The receptor source for this set is a human donor who donated a stem cell graft to a child with SCID. Each CDR3 is given with its conserved first and last residue. D genes are given only for firm matches. The size field is filled for only some rows; it gives once, few, many or a size class.

cdr3_length,clone_size,d_call,v_call,j_call,cdr3_aa,cdr3_nt
11,many,NA,TRBV19,TRBJ1-1,CASSTAVEAFF,TGTGCCAGTAGTACGGCAGTTGAAGCTTTCTTT
14,NA,NA,TRBV6-4,TRBJ2-1,CASSDSFTSGEQFF,TGTGCCAGCAGTGACTCTTTCACGTCCGGTGAGCAGTTCTTC
12,NA,NA,TRBV12-3/TRBV12-4,TRBJ2-3,CASRFAKGNQYF,TGTGCCAGCCGGTTTGCGAAAGGGAATCAGTATTTT
12,NA,NA,TRBV19,TRBJ2-7,CASSIGPYEQYF,TGTGCCAGTAGTATTGGTCCCTACGAGCAGTACTTC
14,many,TRBD2,TRBV7-9,TRBJ2-5,CASSLERGPGTQYF,TGTGCCAGCAGCTTAGAGCGGGGACCCGGGACCCAGTACTTC
14,few,NA,TRBV5-1,TRBJ2-3,CASSLDGRTDTQYF,TGCGCCAGCAGCTTGGACGGTCGCACAGATACGCAGTATTTT
12,few,NA,TRBV12-3/TRBV12-4,TRBJ1-2,CASTAQGRGYTF,TGTGCCAGCACCGCTCAGGGCCGGGGCTACACCTTC
15,NA,NA,TRBV20-1,TRBJ2-2,CSARGLWTNTGELFF,TGCAGTGCTAGAGGGTTATGGACGAACACCGGGGAGCTGTTTTTT
12,NA,NA,TRBV12-3/TRBV12-4,TRBJ1-2,CASSLTGAGYTF,TGTGCCAGCAGTTTGACGGGAGCCGGCTACACCTTC
12,many,NA,TRBV28,TRBJ2-5,CASTRGGETQYF,TGTGCCAGCACGAGGGGGGGCGAGACCCAGTACTTC
15,NA,NA,TRBV9,TRBJ2-5,CASSAKMGGQETQYF,TGTGCCAGCAGCGCCAAGATGGGGGGCCAAGAGACCCAGTACTTC
14,few,NA,TRBV14,TRBJ1-6,CASSQELGSSPLHF,TGTGCCAGCAGCCAAGAGCTAGGGTCTTCACCCCTCCACTTT
18,NA,NA,TRBV20-1,TRBJ1-1,CSASVYPRAPRGVTEAFF,TGCAGTGCTAGTGTTTATCCACGGGCTCCACGTGGGGTCACTGAAGCTTTCTTT
15,NA,NA,TRBV10-3,TRBJ1-2,CAISDPDSSNYGYTF,TGTGCCATCAGTGACCCGGACAGTTCTAACTATGGCTACACCTTC
14,few,NA,TRBV15,TRBJ2-5,CATSRGGAGETQYF,TGTGCCACCAGCAGAGGGGGGGCTGGAGAGACCCAGTACTTC
15,NA,TRBD2,TRBV12-3/TRBV12-4,TRBJ2-3,CASSVLAGNRDTQYF,TGTGCCAGCAGCGTACTAGCGGGGAATAGAGATACGCAGTATTTT
14,many,NA,TRBV5-1,TRBJ2-5,CASSLNRAQETQYF,TGCGCCAGCAGCTTGAACAGGGCACAAGAGACCCAGTACTTC
15,NA,TRBD2,TRBV9,TRBJ2-3,CASSTSSGGGDTQYF,TGTGCCAGCAGCACCTCTAGCGGGGGGGGAGATACGCAGTATTTT
11,once,NA,TRBV6-1,TRBJ2-6,CASTGANVLTF,TGTGCCAGCACTGGGGCCAACGTCCTGACTTTC
14,many,NA,TRBV2,TRBJ2-1,CASSEGVSGNEQFF,TGTGCCAGCAGTGAGGGGGTATCGGGCAATGAGCAGTTCTTC
14,NA,NA,TRBV2,TRBJ2-7,CASTYVQGSYEQYF,TGTGCCAGCACCTACGTACAGGGCTCCTACGAGCAGTACTTC
15,NA,NA,TRBV7-8,TRBJ2-7,CASSLARGNPYEQYF,TGTGCCAGCAGCTTAGCCCGGGGGAATCCCTACGAGCAGTACTTC
11,NA,NA,TRBV7-9,TRBJ2-7,CASSRFGEQYF,TGTGCCAGCAGCCGTTTTGGCGAGCAGTACTTC
16,many,NA,TRBV5-1,TRBJ2-2,CASSLVGGPNTGELFF,TGCGCCAGCAGCTTGGTGGGGGGCCCGAACACCGGGGAGCTGTTTTTT
17,once,NA,TRBV4-1,TRBJ1-5,CASSQGVRGGSNQPQHF,TGCGCCAGCAGCCAAGGGGTTCGGGGGGGGAGCAATCAGCCCCAGCATTTT
15,once,NA,TRBV7-9,TRBJ2-4,CASSSSRDDKNIKYF,TGTGCCAGCAGCTCCAGCCGGGACGACAAAAACATTAAGTACTTC
14,NA,TRBD1,TRBV25-1,TRBJ2-7,CASVPPGQTYEQYF,TGTGCCAGCGTCCCCCCGGGACAGACCTACGAGCAGTACTTC
15,NA,NA,TRBV5-8,TRBJ2-4,CASSRGQLAKNIQYF,TGTGCCAGCAGCCGAGGGCAGCTAGCCAAAAACATTCAGTACTTC
15,few,NA,TRBV2,TRBJ2-3,CASSPRRDGTDTQYF,TGTGCCAGCAGCCCGAGACGAGACGGCACAGATACGCAGTATTTT
18,NA,NA,TRBV27,TRBJ2-6,CASSPLQGTNPGANVLTF,TGTGCCAGCAGTCCCTTACAGGGAACCAATCCTGGGGCCAACGTCCTGACTTTC
18,NA,TRBD2,TRBV7-6,TRBJ2-7,CASSLVRVSSGDPYEQYF,TGTGCCAGCAGCTTAGTAAGGGTATCTAGCGGGGACCCCTACGAGCAGTACTTC
15,many,NA,TRBV20-1,TRBJ1-5,CSARAGGVGNQPQHF,TGCAGTGCTAGAGCGGGGGGAGTAGGCAATCAGCCCCAGCATTTT
16,few,NA,TRBV25-1,TRBJ1-1,CASSRPGTSMNTEAFF,TGTGCCAGCAGCCGACCCGGGACGTCGATGAACACTGAAGCTTTCTTT
13,many,NA,TRBV10-3,TRBJ2-7,CAISLRQTYEQYF,TGTGCCATCAGTCTTCGACAGACCTACGAGCAGTACTTC
13,few,NA,TRBV27,TRBJ2-7,CASSPDVWEEQYF,TGTGCCAGCAGCCCTGATGTTTGGGAAGAGCAGTACTTC
13,NA,NA,TRBV20-1,TRBJ2-2,CSARDGRPGELFF,TGCAGTGCTAGAGATGGGCGCCCCGGGGAGCTGTTTTTT
13,NA,NA,TRBV5-1,TRBJ2-7,CASSSDNMNEQYF,TGCGCCAGCAGCTCGGACAATATGAACGAGCAGTACTTC